Listed here are 4 T cell receptor beta chains from one sample, sequenced in a study of shared clonotypes between healthy human individuals. Using immunoSEQ multiplex PCR, the repertoire was profiled, and TCRdb retains in-frame clones only, with some absent. The sample contains 1 million to 1.3 million clones, around 82% of which appear only once. Sequenced sample: memory CD4+ T cells from PBMCs. Subset indicated: CD45RA-negative fraction. The receptors were gathered from a man aged 18 to 30 in good health. Some clones in this sample may be carry-over from other donors' samples.

V and J are TRBV6-1 and TRBJ2-2, with a tentative D call TRBD2 (5 bases). This CDR3 spans 16 amino acids. CDR1 MNHNS and CDR2 SASEGT come from the germline V gene. V gave up 1 base and J gave up 6 bases, with 15 bases separating them. The CDR3 protein is CASSEDIRGQAGELFF. Here the CDR3 DNA reads TGTGCCAGCAGTGAAGATATTCGGGGTCAAGCCGGGGAGCTGTTTTTT.

This clone was counted a few times. The chain links TRBV11-2 to TRBJ2-7, with D possibly TRBD1 on 6 matching bases. Trimming cost V 5 bases and J 0 bases, with 14 bases left between them. Germline values: CDR1 SGHAT, CDR2 FQNNGV. The CDR3 sequence is 15 residues long. CDR3: CASSPLTGPSYEQYF. The CDR3 DNA sequence: TGTGCCAGCAGCCCCCTCACAGGGCCCTCCTACGAGCAGTACTTC.

This rearrangement joins TRBV10-3 to TRBJ1-4, with D tentatively TRBD1 (6 bases). The germline V gene encodes CDR1 ENHRY and CDR2 SYGVKD. The CDR3 length is 14 residues. The V gene lost 4 bases and the J gene lost 4 bases, with 10 bases spanning the gap. CDR3 residues: CAISAGVINEKLFF. The DNA for the CDR3 is TGTGCCATCAGTGCAGGGGTGATTAATGAAAAACTGTTTTTT.

The genes are TRBV6-4 and TRBJ2-5; 9 bases match TRBD2. Losses at the gene ends were 4 bases for V and 4 bases for J; bases not matched to a gene: 13. Germline loops: CDR1 MRHNA, CDR2 SNTAGT. This CDR3 contains 17 residues. CDR3 bases: TGTGCCAGCAGTGTCCAAGCCGGGCGGGAGGGGGGAGAGACCCAGTACTTC. Translation gives CASSVQAGREGGETQYF.